Presented here are 30 T cell receptor beta chains from one specimen sequenced in a study of shared clonotypes between healthy human individuals. The method was immunoSEQ multiplex PCR; TCRdb's version includes in-frame clones alone and lacks a portion of them. The sample has about 2.3 million clones; less than 95% are singletons. Sequenced material: naive CD4+ T cells from PBMCs. Subset noted: CD45RA+ positively selected. Source of these receptors: a man younger than 30 in good health. Some clones in this sample may be carry-over from other donors' samples.

This chain connects TRBV25-1 to TRBJ2-7; 9 bases fit TRBD1. The CDR3 runs 16 residues. J was trimmed by 3 bases and V by 2 bases; bases with no gene match: 8. CDR1 is MGHDK and CDR2 is SYGVNS in the germline V gene. The CDR3: CASSENRDRVGYEQYF. In DNA form, the CDR3 reads TGTGCCAGCAGTGAAAACCGGGACAGGGTGGGCTACGAGCAGTACTTC.

The V and J genes are TRBV28 and TRBJ1-2; possibly TRBD1 for D (5 bases). V was clipped by 6 bases and J by 4 bases, with 12 bases between them. This CDR3 is 13 amino acids long. CDR1 is MDHEN, CDR2 SYDVKM, per germline. The CDR3 coding sequence is TGTGCCAGCAGCCGGGGACGGACCTATGGCTACACCTTC. It encodes CASSRGRTYGYTF.

The chain combines TRBV7-9 with TRBJ1-2; no clear D. V was cut by 5 bases and J by 4 bases, with 17 bases left in between. The CDR3 is made up of 15 amino acids. Germline loops: CDR1 SEHNR, CDR2 FQNEAQ (reference sequence). The CDR3 region is CASSPRGGPSYGYTF. Here the CDR3 DNA reads TGTGCCAGCAGCCCACGGGGAGGTCCGAGCTATGGCTACACCTTC.

The gene calls are TRBV14 and TRBJ2-5, with D possibly TRBD2 on 5 matching bases. The germline V gene has CDR1 SGHDN and CDR2 FVKESK. The CDR3 contains 15 residues. Trimming removed 4 bases from V and 4 bases from J, with 16 bases in between. The CDR3 spells CASSRGGVWGETQYF. The CDR3 DNA reads TGTGCCAGCAGCCGCGGAGGAGTCTGGGGAGAGACCCAGTACTTC.

The chain is built from TRBV19 and TRBJ2-3; 7 bases align to TRBD1. Germline loops: CDR1 LNHDA, CDR2 SQIVND (reference sequence). The CDR3 extends over 16 amino acids. V dropped 4 bases and J dropped 0; count of bases not matched to a gene: 7. The CDR3 loop reads CASSTGTASSTDTQYF. The DNA for the CDR3 is TGTGCCAGTAGTACGGGGACAGCTTCTAGCACAGATACGCAGTATTTT.

This clone was picked up a small number of times. The genes are TRBV30 and TRBJ1-1; D remains ambiguous. Trimming left V 5 bases short and J 4 bases short, with 14 bases between. The CDR3 extends over 13 amino acids. Per the germline V gene, CDR1 is GTSNPN and CDR2 is SVGIG (reference sequence). CDR3 in DNA: TGTGCCTGGGATCAGGTTGGCTCCACTGAAGCTTTCTTT. It translates to CAWDQVGSTEAFF.

This rearrangement joins TRBV19 to TRBJ1-5, with 7 positions matching TRBD1. This CDR3 is built from 14 residues. Trimming took 4 bases from V and 5 from J; bases not matched to a gene: 5. CDR1 LNHDA and CDR2 SQIVND come from the germline V gene (reference sequence). The CDR3 loop is CASSNRGGDQPQHF. In DNA, the CDR3 is TGTGCCAGTAGTAACAGGGGAGGCGATCAGCCCCAGCATTTT.

CDR3 amino acids: CASSPQGASLGQFF. In DNA, the CDR3 is TGTGCCAGCAGCCCTCAGGGGGCATCTTTGGGGCAGTTCTTC. The V call is TRBV2, the J call TRBJ2-1, with TRBD1 matching 8 bases. V lost 6 bases, J lost 12 bases, and 13 bases stayed unmatched. CDR3 length equals 14 residues. Germline CDR1 SNHLY, CDR2 FYNNEI.

This sequence joins TRBV2 and TRBJ2-7; 7 bases line up with TRBD2. Losses at the gene ends were 0 bases for V and 4 bases for J; bases not matched to a gene: 6. Germline V gene data show CDR1 as SNHLY and CDR2 as FYNNEI. The CDR3 is 15 amino acids. For the CDR3, the DNA is TGTGCCAGCAGTGAAGCCACGCGGGAGTCATACGAGCAGTACTTC. The encoded protein is CASSEATRESYEQYF.

There are a few counts of this clone. The chain recombines TRBV19 with TRBJ1-5, with D uncertain. The CDR3 has 13 residues. Trimming took 8 bases from V and 3 from J, leaving 11 bases between them. CDR1 is LNHDA, CDR2 SQIVND, per germline (reference sequence). The CDR3 loop is CASADTINQPQHF. The DNA of the CDR3 is TGTGCCAGTGCTGACACCATCAATCAGCCCCAGCATTTT.

This clone has only a few counts. J is TRBJ1-1 and V is TRBV28; D is unresolved. V gave up 5 bases and J gave up 8 bases, with 12 bases separating them. Per the germline V gene, CDR1 is MDHEN and CDR2 is SYDVKM. This CDR3 spans 12 amino acids. The CDR3 is CASSLGGAEAFF. CDR3 DNA: TGTGCCAGCAGTCTGGGTGGTGCGGAAGCTTTCTTT.

This chain links TRBV15 with TRBJ2-1; 8 positions agree with TRBD1. The CDR3 covers 16 residues. J gave up 8 bases and V 1 base, and 10 bases lay outside the gene matches. Germline V CDR1 and CDR2: LNHNV, YYDKDF (reference sequence). Here the CDR3 DNA reads TGTGCCACCAGCAGAGCCAGGGGGCACCTTTGGGATGAGCAGTTCTTC. Its protein product is CATSRARGHLWDEQFF.

The chain links TRBV18 to TRBJ1-3; 10 bases align to TRBD1. The CDR3 contains 17 residues. Trimming at V came to 0 bases and at J to 0 bases, leaving 2 bases not matched to a gene. CDR1 is KGHSH, CDR2 LQKENI, per germline. CDR3 bases: TGTGCCAGCTCACCACCCGGGACAGGGGCCTCTGGAAACACCATATATTTT. This translates into CASSPPGTGASGNTIYF.

Regarding this clone: The sample contains more than one DNA sequence encoding this CDR3. The chain employs TRBV27 and TRBJ1-5, with D unresolved. Germline CDR1 and CDR2: MNHEY and SMNVEV (reference sequence). V was cut by 0 bases and J by 2 bases, with 11 bases left in between. CDR3 length: 16 residues. CDR3 protein: CASSLSGRAGNQPQHF. The CDR3 DNA reads as TGTGCCAGCAGTTTATCAGGCAGAGCTGGCAATCAGCCCCAGCATTTT.

This clone was observed a handful of times. The same CDR3 can be traced to other DNA sequences in this sample. The chain combines TRBV30 with TRBJ1-5; D possibly corresponds to TRBD1 (6 bases). This CDR3 contains 13 residues. Trimming removed 3 bases at V and 4 bases at J, with 10 bases between. Germline assignment: CDR1 GTSNPN and CDR2 SVGIG (reference sequence). CDR3 loop: CAWSLQGNQPQHF. The CDR3 region has the DNA TGTGCCTGGAGCCTACAGGGAAATCAGCCCCAGCATTTT.

The V gene is TRBV5-1, the J gene TRBJ2-3; TRBD2 might be the D (6 bases). CDR1 is SGHRS, CDR2 YFSETQ, per germline. The CDR3 totals 17 residues. Trimming cost V 4 bases and J 0 bases, with 18 bases left between them. The CDR3 DNA reads TGCGCCAGCAGCCTCGGGTTCGGGACTCCGAGCACAGATACGCAGTATTTT. It codes for CASSLGFGTPSTDTQYF.

The chain employs TRBV28 and TRBJ2-7; 8 nucleotides match TRBD2. After removal of 3 bases from V and 2 bases from J, the junction contained 15 bases not matched to a gene. This CDR3 is built from 18 residues. The germline V gene encodes CDR1 MDHEN and CDR2 SYDVKM. This CDR3 reads CASSLWGIGSGKTYEQYF. DNA of the CDR3: TGTGCCAGCAGTTTGTGGGGTATTGGTAGCGGGAAGACCTACGAGCAGTACTTC.

This clone was detected only a few times. This chain links TRBV2 with TRBJ1-2; 7 bases agree with TRBD1. Germline values: CDR1 SNHLY, CDR2 FYNNEI. The CDR3 loop spans 14 amino acids. With 4 bases clipped from V and 8 bases from J, the junction kept 10 bases outside the gene matches. The CDR3 nucleotides are TGTGCCAGCAGTGTCGGGACAGCTCGCGGAGGCTACACCTTC. It codes for CASSVGTARGGYTF.

The chain is built from TRBV6-1 and TRBJ2-3; 10 bases are a match to TRBD2. CDR1 MNHNS and CDR2 SASEGT come from the germline V gene. This CDR3 has 14 amino acids. J lost 2 bases, V lost 7 bases, and 3 bases had no gene match. DNA of the CDR3: TGTGCCAGCAAACTAGCGGGGACCACAGATACGCAGTATTTT. It encodes CASKLAGTTDTQYF.

The CDR3 DNA sequence: TGTGCCAGCAGCGGGCGACAGGGGGCCGCTTATGGCTACACCTTC. Amino acid sequence: CASSGRQGAAYGYTF. The chain recombines TRBV7-3 with TRBJ1-2; 10 bases align to TRBD1. The V gene's germline CDR1 is SGHTA and CDR2 FQGTGA. Trimming removed 5 bases from V and 5 bases from J; junction bases left unmatched: 8. The CDR3 sequence is 15 residues long.

The chain is built from TRBV29-1 and TRBJ1-2; TRBD1 matches at 9 bases. Germline V lookup: CDR1 SQVTM, CDR2 ANQGSEA. CDR3 length: 13 residues. J lost 4 bases, V lost 5 bases, and 5 bases had no gene match. For the CDR3, the DNA is TGCAGCGTTACCAGGACAGGGGCCTATGGCTACACCTTC. It is translated as CSVTRTGAYGYTF.

V and J are TRBV5-1 and TRBJ2-1, with TRBD2 identical over 9 bases. Unmatched junction bases numbered 11, after V lost 0 bases and J lost 4 bases. The germline CDR1 and CDR2 sequences are SGHRS and YFSETQ. CDR3 length: 18 residues. CDR3 amino acids: CASSLAPVASGAYNEQFF. As DNA, the CDR3 is TGCGCCAGCAGCTTGGCCCCGGTGGCTAGCGGGGCGTACAATGAGCAGTTCTTC.

The J gene is TRBJ1-2, the V gene TRBV18, with TRBD1 identical over 7 bases. CDR3 length: 17 residues. In germline, CDR1 is KGHSH, CDR2 LQKENI. Trimming removed 6 bases from V and 4 bases from J; junction bases left unmatched: 17. In nucleotides, the CDR3 is TGTGCCAGCTCCCCTGCATACCGGGACAGCAGAAGCTATGGCTACACCTTC. It encodes CASSPAYRDSRSYGYTF.

The genes are TRBV28 and TRBJ1-4, with D hard to call. The CDR3 runs 14 residues. Germline V gene lookup returns CDR1 MDHEN and CDR2 SYDVKM. V lost 2 bases to trimming and J lost 8 bases, with 12 bases between them. CDR3 sequence reads: CASSLMDFKEKLFF. The CDR3, as DNA: TGTGCCAGCAGTTTAATGGACTTTAAGGAAAAACTGTTTTTT.

The chain recombines TRBV6-6 with TRBJ2-7, with D possibly called TRBD1 or TRBD2 (7 bases each). CDR1 and CDR2 (germline): MNHNY, SVGAGI (reference sequence). This CDR3 region has 15 residues. V was clipped by 6 bases and J by 0 bases, with 15 bases between them. In nucleotides, the CDR3 is TGTGCCAGCAGCGGAGCGGGACAGTGCTCCTACGAGCAGTACTTC. As protein: CASSGAGQCSYEQYF.

About this clone: The same CDR3 also results from other DNA sequences found in this sample. The V gene is TRBV5-1, the J gene TRBJ1-1; D may be TRBD1 (6 bases). The CDR3 totals 13 residues. Deletions cut 4 bases from V and 2 bases from J, with 9 bases between. CDR1 SGHRS and CDR2 YFSETQ come from the germline V gene. The CDR3 bases are TGCGCCAGCAGCCGGACAGATAACACTGAAGCTTTCTTT. It codes for CASSRTDNTEAFF.

The chain uses TRBV28 and TRBJ2-5; D is perhaps TRBD2 (7 bases). CDR1 and CDR2 from the germline V gene are MDHEN and SYDVKM. The CDR3 runs 15 residues. Trimming stripped 5 bases from V and 5 bases from J, with 18 bases between. The CDR3 DNA sequence: TGTGCCAGCAGTACCCGGGGGAGGGGGGTGGAGACCCAGTACTTC. Translating gives CASSTRGRGVETQYF. The variable domain in full, with the rest retrieved from reference TRBV28 and TRBJ2-5, is DVKVTQSSRYLVKRTGEKVFLECVQDMDHENMFWYRQDPGLGLRLIYFSYDVKMKEKGDIPEGYSVSREKKERFSLILESASTNQTSMYLCASSTRGRGVETQYFGPGTRLLVL.

V is TRBV5-1 and J is TRBJ1-5; the D is unclear. CDR3 length: 13 amino acids. Germline V CDR1 and CDR2: SGHRS, YFSETQ. V lost 0 bases to trimming and J lost 11 bases, with 12 bases between them. In DNA, the CDR3 is TGCGCCAGCAGCTTGGCTGGTGGGAGTACCCAGCATTTT. It encodes CASSLAGGSTQHF.

This chain uses TRBV2 with TRBJ2-7, with TRBD1 matching over 8 bases. The CDR3 spans 13 residues. The V gene end was trimmed by 5 bases and the J gene end by 5 bases; junction bases not matched to a gene: 5. CDR1 SNHLY and CDR2 FYNNEI come from the germline V gene. The CDR3 loop reads CASSQGQAHEQYF. The CDR3 region has the DNA TGTGCCAGCAGTCAGGGACAGGCACACGAGCAGTACTTC.

This clone appeared once. The chain recombines TRBV30 with TRBJ2-2; D unclear. V was shortened by 3 bases and J by 4 bases, with 6 bases between the two germline ends. The CDR3 covers 12 residues. Germline CDR1 GTSNPN, CDR2 SVGIG (reference sequence). The CDR3 here is CAWSRITGELFF. The DNA for the CDR3 is TGTGCCTGGAGCCGAATCACCGGGGAGCTGTTTTTT.